What follows are 20 T cell receptor beta chains derived from one specimen sequenced in a study of shared clonotypes between healthy human individuals. TCRdb's copy holds only in-frame clones and misses some; the assay was immunoSEQ multiplex PCR. The sample yields about 1.1 million clones, approximately 80% seen once. Sample: memory CD4+ T cells from PBMCs. The subset: CD45RA-negative fraction. The origin of the receptors is a man younger than 30 in good health. Some clones in this sample may be carry-over from other donors' samples.

This clone was counted once. The V call is TRBV18, the J call TRBJ2-7, with D unclear. V lost 8 bases to trimming and J lost 3 bases, with 14 bases between them. The germline V gene encodes CDR1 KGHSH and CDR2 LQKENI. This CDR3 is built from 13 residues. The CDR3 bases are TGTGCCAGCCGGGTGACAAACGGCTACGAGCAGTACTTC. It is translated as CASRVTNGYEQYF.

This clone has more than one count but fewer than ten. The chain combines TRBV5-1 with TRBJ1-4; no firm D call. With 0 bases removed from V and 4 bases from J, the gap between germline ends came to 7 bases. This CDR3 region has 14 residues. CDR1 and CDR2 (germline): SGHRS, YFSETQ. CDR3 in DNA: TGCGCCAGCAGCTTGGCCGGATATAATGAAAAACTGTTTTTT. It codes for CASSLAGYNEKLFF. Complete variable domain (other parts from reference TRBV5-1 and TRBJ1-4): KAGVTQTPRYLIKTRGQQVTLSCSPISGHRSVSWYQQTPGQGLQFLFEYFSETQRNKGNFPGRFSGRQFSNSRSEMNVSTLELGDSALYLCASSLAGYNEKLFFGSGTQLSVL.

CDR3 DNA: TGTGCCGCGGGTACAACAGGCCGATACACTGAAGCTTTCTTT. Translated: CAAGTTGRYTEAFF. V gene TRBV28 combines with J gene TRBJ1-1; possibly TRBD1 for D (5 bases). The CDR3 has 14 amino acids. V shed 11 bases and J shed 3 bases, with 19 bases lying between them. The germline V gene encodes CDR1 MDHEN and CDR2 SYDVKM.

The chain is built from TRBV14 and TRBJ1-4; 8 nucleotides line up with TRBD1. From germline, CDR1 is SGHDN and CDR2 FVKESK. Trimming removed 2 bases from V and 8 bases from J; junction bases left unmatched: 7. The CDR3 extends over 15 amino acids. In DNA form, the CDR3 reads TGTGCCAGCAGCCAATCCGGACAGGGAATAGAAAAACTGTTTTTT. This encodes CASSQSGQGIEKLFF.

This chain joins TRBV28 and TRBJ2-1, with 8 nucleotides matching TRBD2. The CDR3 runs to 21 residues. Germline lookup yields CDR1 MDHEN and CDR2 SYDVKM. Trimming removed 3 bases from V and 0 bases from J; junction bases left unmatched: 19. The CDR3, as DNA: TGTGCCAGCAGTTTCACCCCAGGACTACTCGGGGGGGAAAGCTCCTACAATGAGCAGTTCTTC. It encodes CASSFTPGLLGGESSYNEQFF.

V is TRBV5-1 and J is TRBJ2-3; D is perhaps TRBD1 or TRBD2 (5 bases each). Germline V gene data show CDR1 as SGHRS and CDR2 as YFSETQ. CDR3 length: 15 residues. V was shortened by 6 bases and J by 0 bases, with 14 bases between the two germline ends. The CDR3 sequence is CASTRDGPSTDTQYF. CDR3 bases: TGCGCCAGCACGAGGGACGGTCCGAGCACAGATACGCAGTATTTT.

This clone was observed a single time. The same CDR3 is also encoded by other DNA sequences in this sample. The CDR3 is CASSWGQGDGYTF. Here the CDR3 DNA reads TGTGCCAGTAGCTGGGGACAGGGGGATGGCTACACCTTC. The rearrangement uses TRBV19 and TRBJ1-2; 11 bases fit TRBD1. This CDR3 is built from 13 residues. Germline lookup yields CDR1 LNHDA and CDR2 SQIVND (reference sequence). Unmatched junction bases numbered 3, after V lost 6 bases and J lost 6 bases.

Comments on this clone: Other DNA sequences from this sample encode an identical CDR3 as well. The gene calls are TRBV28 and TRBJ1-2; D gene uncertain. The CDR3 length is 11 residues. Per germline, CDR1 MDHEN and CDR2 SYDVKM. The ends were cut back, 5 bases at V and 2 bases at J, with 3 bases in the middle. Here the CDR3 DNA reads TGTGCCAGCAGTCAAAACTATGGCTACACCTTC. This gives the protein CASSQNYGYTF.

Here the CDR3 reads CASSQDPLTGELFF. CDR3 DNA: TGTGCCAGCAGCCAAGACCCCTTAACCGGGGAGCTGTTTTTT. This chain connects TRBV14 to TRBJ2-2, with no clear D. The germline V gene encodes CDR1 SGHDN and CDR2 FVKESK. V gave up 0 bases and J gave up 5 bases, with 7 bases separating them. This CDR3 region has 14 residues.

The gene calls are TRBV11-2 and TRBJ1-2; D not certain. This CDR3 comprises 14 residues. Deletions cut 5 bases from V and 4 bases from J, with 14 bases between. CDR1 is SGHAT and CDR2 is FQNNGV in the germline V gene. In nucleotides, the CDR3 is TGTGCCAGCAGCCCTAACAGTTTCGGCTATGGCTACACCTTC. It translates to CASSPNSFGYGYTF.

In its sample, this clone was seen a few times. This chain uses TRBV2 with TRBJ2-7, with D unclear. The CDR3 has 14 amino acids. Germline-derived CDR1 and CDR2 are SNHLY and FYNNEI. V was clipped by 5 bases and J by 3 bases, with 14 bases between them. In DNA, the CDR3 is TGTGCCAGCAGTAGTATTAGGGTCGGCTACGAGCAGTACTTC. Protein: CASSSIRVGYEQYF.

This rearrangement joins TRBV7-6 to TRBJ2-1, with D perhaps matching TRBD1 or TRBD2 (6 bases each). Germline loops: CDR1 SGHVS, CDR2 FNYEAQ. Trimming left V 8 bases short and J 3 bases short, with 14 bases between. This CDR3 has 14 residues. The CDR3 protein is CASGGGIGYNEQFF. The CDR3 DNA follows: TGTGCCAGCGGGGGCGGGATCGGCTACAATGAGCAGTTCTTC.

CDR3 region: CASSSRMDYGYTF. As DNA, the CDR3 is TGTGCCAGTAGTTCCCGCATGGACTATGGCTACACCTTC. V is TRBV19 and J is TRBJ1-2; the D is unclear. Per the germline V gene, CDR1 is LNHDA and CDR2 is SQIVND (reference sequence). Trimming took 5 bases from V and 3 from J, leaving 10 bases between them. CDR3 length: 13 amino acids.

This chain connects TRBV28 to TRBJ2-1, with a weak D call TRBD2 (6 bases). This CDR3 region has 16 residues. The germline V and J ends were trimmed by 6 bases and 1 base, with 16 bases remaining between them. Per germline, CDR1 MDHEN and CDR2 SYDVKM. CDR3: CASSQTSFYSYNEQFF. CDR3 in DNA: TGTGCCAGCAGCCAAACTAGCTTTTATTCCTACAATGAGCAGTTCTTC.

This clone occurred once. One junction end disagrees with the germline gene, perhaps due to a read error. The V call is TRBV18, the J call TRBJ2-7, with 8 bases fitting TRBD1. CDR3 size: 14 residues. The germline V gene encodes CDR1 KGHSH and CDR2 LQKENI. The DNA for the CDR3 is TGTGCCAGCTCACCTAACAGGGGGTCCTACGGGCAGTACTTC. Protein product: CASSPNRGSYGQYF.

This chain connects TRBV7-3 to TRBJ2-1; the D gene is possibly TRBD2 (6 bases). The CDR3 loop spans 15 amino acids. Trimming cost V 3 bases and J 6 bases, with 15 bases left between them. Germline V lookup: CDR1 SGHTA, CDR2 FQGTGA. CDR3 DNA: TGTGCCAGCAGCTTTGGAGGGAGAACCCGCAATGAGCAGTTCTTC. The encoded protein is CASSFGGRTRNEQFF.

This clone was seen once. The V gene is TRBV7-2, the J gene TRBJ2-7, with unresolved D. Germline V lookup: CDR1 SGHTA, CDR2 FQGNSA. The CDR3 runs 14 residues. V was cut by 5 bases and J by 3 bases, with 14 bases left in between. The CDR3 DNA sequence: TGTGCCAGCAGCCCAGTGGCAGGCAGCTACGAGCAGTACTTC. Translation gives CASSPVAGSYEQYF.

V and J are TRBV5-1 and TRBJ2-1; D not certain. This CDR3 is 13 amino acids long. The V gene lost 0 bases and the J gene lost 9 bases, with 10 bases spanning the gap. CDR1 SGHRS and CDR2 YFSETQ come from the germline V gene. CDR3 amino acids: CASSLDLDGEQFF. CDR3 coding DNA: TGCGCCAGCAGCTTGGATTTAGACGGTGAGCAGTTCTTC.

J is TRBJ2-7 and V is TRBV30; tentative D call: TRBD1 (5 bases). The CDR3 contains 11 residues. Germline V gene lookup returns CDR1 GTSNPN and CDR2 SVGIG (reference sequence). V dropped 8 bases and J dropped 2 bases, with 10 bases sitting between them. The CDR3 here is CALARAYEQYF. DNA of the CDR3: TGTGCCCTTGCCAGGGCCTACGAGCAGTACTTC. Looking up the rest from reference TRBV30 and TRBJ2-7 gives the full variable domain: SQTIHQWPATLVQPVGSPLSLECTVEGTSNPNLYWYRQAAGRGLQLLFYSVGIGQISSEVPQNLSASRPQDRQFILSSKKLLLSDSGFYLCALARAYEQYFGPGTRLTVT.

In the case of this clone: The sample has other DNA sequences that encode this CDR3 too. This rearrangement joins TRBV9 to TRBJ1-2; D gene unclear. CDR3 length: 13 amino acids. From germline, CDR1 is SGDLS and CDR2 YYNGEE. V was trimmed by 2 bases and J by 0 bases, leaving 5 bases between them. CDR3 in amino acids: CASSVDANYGYTF. The CDR3 nucleotides read TGTGCCAGCAGCGTCGATGCTAACTATGGCTACACCTTC.